The 22 T cell receptor beta chains below were found in one sample sequenced in a study of blood T cells in healthy people across ages. A J-beta primer mix and a sample-barcoded 5' primer were used in a second PCR of about 6 to 12 cycles. From the 5' RACE reads, TCRdb called clonotypes with MiXCR, one entry per CDR3 protein. The sample records 1.5 million to 2 million distinct CDR3 sequences, 28% being singletons. Specimen: blood. The receptors originated from a woman aged 25 to 39 in good health.

Worth noting for this clonotype: A much larger clone lies a single base off, so this may be a read error. The rearrangement joins TRBV11-1 to TRBJ2-4; 11 bases align to TRBD2. From germline, CDR1 is SGHAT and CDR2 FQDESV (reference sequence). The CDR3 covers 17 residues. CDR3 loop: CASSLLGLAAAKNIRYF. The CDR3 DNA sequence: TGTGCCAGCAGCCTACTGGGACTAGCGGCAGCCAAAAACATTCGGTACTTC.

This clonotype was recorded at least ten times. In nucleotides, the CDR3 is TGCAGCGTTGATAGAATACAGCTACAAGAGACCCAGTACTTC. Protein sequence: CSVDRIQLQETQYF. The chain couples TRBV29-1 to TRBJ2-5; D is undetermined. Germline V gene sequence: CDR1 SQVTM, CDR2 ANQGSEA. Between the trimmed V and J ends, which lost 3 bases and 2 bases, there was a span of 13 bases. The length of the CDR3 is 14 residues.

This clonotype appeared many times. The genes are TRBV11-2 and TRBJ2-5; a weak D match, TRBD1 (6 bases). Trimming left V 5 bases short and J 5 bases short, with 12 bases between. Looked up from germline, CDR1 is SGHAT and CDR2 is FQNNGV. CDR3 length equals 13 residues. The CDR3 bases are TGTGCCAGCAGCCTAATTAGGGGGGAGACCCAGTACTTC. Translating gives CASSLIRGETQYF.

The gene calls are TRBV11-2 and TRBJ2-7; D is uncertain. This CDR3 comprises 18 residues. Per the germline V gene, CDR1 is SGHAT and CDR2 is FQNNGV. Trimming took off 3 bases at V and 0 bases at J, with 21 bases between the two ends. CDR3 amino acids: CASSLAPLRSATSYEQYF. CDR3 DNA: TGTGCCAGCAGCTTGGCCCCCCTGAGGTCCGCCACCTCCTACGAGCAGTACTTC.

The chain couples TRBV7-2 to TRBJ2-2; D is unclear. The germline V gene has CDR1 SGHTA and CDR2 FQGNSA. CDR3 length: 17 amino acids. Trimming stripped 2 bases from V and 1 base from J, with 14 bases between. CDR3 residues: CASSLRIGPMNTGELFF. For the CDR3, the DNA is TGTGCCAGCAGCTTAAGAATTGGACCCATGAACACCGGGGAGCTGTTTTTT.

This clonotype was counted a few times. The chain recombines TRBV29-1 with TRBJ2-5; 9 bases are a match to TRBD2. The CDR3 is made up of 13 amino acids. CDR1 and CDR2 from the germline V gene are SQVTM and ANQGSEA. V was clipped by 4 bases and J by 4 bases; unmatched bases: 4. The DNA for the CDR3 is TGCAGCGTTGCTCTAGCGGGGACAGAGACCCAGTACTTC. This translates into CSVALAGTETQYF.

The sample holds many counts of this clonotype. The chain joins TRBV7-9 to TRBJ2-7; D is uncertain. Per germline, CDR1 SEHNR and CDR2 FQNEAQ (reference sequence). The CDR3 consists of 15 residues. V was trimmed by 6 bases and J by 5 bases, leaving 20 bases between them. CDR3 nucleotides: TGTGCCAGCAGTCGCATGGAAGGTCACCGCCACGAGCAGTACTTC. Translation: CASSRMEGHRHEQYF.

This clonotype was recorded at least ten times. J is TRBJ2-3 and V is TRBV10-3; tentative D call: TRBD1 (6 bases). Germline V CDR1 and CDR2: ENHRY, SYGVKD. The V end was cut by 6 bases, the J end by 0 bases, with 10 bases between. CDR3 length: 14 amino acids. The CDR3 region is CAIRGQQSTDTQYF. The DNA of the CDR3 is TGTGCCATCAGGGGACAACAGAGCACAGATACGCAGTATTTT.

In this sample, this clonotype turned up a few times. The V gene is TRBV21-1, the J gene TRBJ2-1; the D call of TRBD2 is as the table states it, not checked on the DNA. TRBV21-1 is deemed a pseudogene. This CDR3 comprises 21 residues. The CDR3, as DNA: TGTGCCAGCAGCAAAGAAGAAGGGATTGGTCCAGGACTAGCGGGAGGCAATGAGCAGTTCTTC. This codes for CASSKEEGIGPGLAGGNEQFF.

The chain has TRBV18 and TRBJ2-7; D is possibly TRBD2 (6 bases). Germline-derived CDR1 and CDR2 are KGHSH and LQKENI. The CDR3 extends over 14 amino acids. The V end lost 3 bases, the J end lost 6 bases, and 15 bases lay between the germline ends. Written as DNA, the CDR3 is TGTGCCAGCTCACCTACGGACGGGACTGGCGAGCAGTACTTC. It translates to CASSPTDGTGEQYF. The full variable domain, completed using reference TRBV18 and TRBJ2-7, is NAGVMQNPRHLVRRRGQEARLRCSPMKGHSHVYWYRQLPEEGLKFMVYLQKENIIDESGMPKERFSAEFPKEGPSILRIQQVVRGDSAAYFCASSPTDGTGEQYFGPGTRLTVT.

This clonotype was counted a few times. The chain carries TRBV28 and TRBJ1-5; D not resolved. V was clipped by 1 base and J by 5 bases, with 9 bases between them. Per germline, CDR1 MDHEN and CDR2 SYDVKM. CDR3 size: 14 residues. CDR3 nucleotide sequence: TGTGCCAGCAGTTTATCCCGGGCCGATCAGCCCCAGCATTTT. Encoded protein: CASSLSRADQPQHF.

The CDR3 protein is CASSRDRFTGELFF. In DNA form, the CDR3 reads TGTGCCAGCAGCCGGGACCGCTTCACCGGGGAGCTGTTTTTT. The chain combines TRBV3-1 with TRBJ2-2; D is perhaps TRBD1 or TRBD2 (5 bases each). V was pared by 4 bases and J by 4 bases, with 10 bases between. The germline V gene encodes CDR1 LGHDT and CDR2 YNNKEL (reference sequence). This CDR3 is built from 14 residues.

The gene calls are TRBV14 and TRBJ1-4; no definite D call. V was cut by 1 base and J by 7 bases, with 13 bases left in between. Germline loops: CDR1 SGHDN, CDR2 FVKESK. The CDR3 covers 15 residues. The CDR3: CASSQVWGKSEKLFF. The DNA for the CDR3 is TGTGCCAGCAGCCAAGTCTGGGGTAAAAGTGAAAAACTGTTTTTT.

This clonotype was seen only a few times. One end of the junction varies from germline; a read error may be responsible. The chain carries TRBV6-4 and TRBJ1-5; the D is unclear. The germline gives CDR1 MRHNA, CDR2 SNTAGT. This CDR3 has 15 amino acids. CDR3 in amino acids: CANSVNSYSNQPQHF. The CDR3 coding sequence is TGTGCCAACAGTGTAAACAGTTATAGCAATCAGCCCCAGCATTTT.

The chain carries TRBV29-1 and TRBJ2-3, with D perhaps matching TRBD1 (5 bases). Germline V CDR1 and CDR2: SQVTM, ANQGSEA. The CDR3 consists of 13 residues. The V gene lost 3 bases and the J gene lost 2 bases, with 9 bases spanning the gap. The CDR3 DNA reads as TGCAGCGTTGACAGGGCGAACACAGATACGCAGTATTTT. Translated, it gives CSVDRANTDTQYF.

Ten or more counts support this clonotype. V and J are TRBV2 and TRBJ2-1; 14 nucleotides agree with TRBD2. CDR1 and CDR2 from the germline V gene are SNHLY and FYNNEI. The CDR3 extends over 17 amino acids. The junction had 4 bases not matched to a gene; V was cut back by 6 bases and J by 0 bases. The CDR3 sequence is CASRGTSGGRSYNEQFF. CDR3 bases: TGTGCCAGCAGGGGGACTAGCGGGGGCCGCTCCTACAATGAGCAGTTCTTC.

This clonotype appeared many times. V is TRBV4-3 and J is TRBJ2-5, with D hard to call. This CDR3 is 14 amino acids long. V lost 3 bases and J lost 4, with 12 bases in between. Germline loops: CDR1 LGHNA, CDR2 YSLEER. Here the CDR3 DNA reads TGCGCCAGCAGCCAGGCCGACAAGCGAGAGACCCAGTACTTC. Encoded protein: CASSQADKRETQYF.

This clonotype occurred a few times. CDR3 DNA: TGTGCCAGCTCACGTACCGGGACAGGTCCAAACGAGCAGTACTTC. Encoded protein: CASSRTGTGPNEQYF. The chain employs TRBV18 and TRBJ2-7; 8 bases map to TRBD1. Germline V gives CDR1 KGHSH, CDR2 LQKENI. Trimming at V came to 4 bases and at J to 5 bases, leaving 10 bases not matched to a gene. The CDR3 contains 15 residues.

CDR3 sequence (DNA): TGTGCCAGCAGCACTAGCGGGGTTAACAATGAGCAGTACTTC. Amino acid sequence: CASSTSGVNNEQYF. The J gene is TRBJ2-4, the V gene TRBV9; 10 bases map to TRBD2. Germline V gene lookup returns CDR1 SGDLS and CDR2 YYNGEE. With 4 bases clipped from V and 13 bases from J, the junction kept 11 bases outside the gene matches. The CDR3 has 14 amino acids.

This clonotype has just a few counts. The chain couples TRBV9 to TRBJ2-2, with D unresolved. Germline V gene lookup returns CDR1 SGDLS and CDR2 YYNGEE. V lost 3 bases, J lost 2 bases, and 5 bases lay in between. This CDR3 comprises 13 residues. The CDR3 sequence is CASSDQNTGELFF. In DNA form, the CDR3 reads TGTGCCAGCAGCGACCAAAACACCGGGGAGCTGTTTTTT.

V and J are TRBV10-3 and TRBJ2-3, with a possible D match to TRBD2 (6 bases). Between the trimmed V and J ends, which lost 4 bases and 6 bases, there was a span of 14 bases. The CDR3 totals 14 residues. Germline assignment: CDR1 ENHRY and CDR2 SYGVKD. The CDR3 nucleotides are TGTGCCATCAGTGTCGGGCTAGCGACGGATACGCAGTATTTT. Its translation is CAISVGLATDTQYF.

The V and J genes are TRBV29-1 and TRBJ1-5; D is perhaps TRBD1 (5 bases). CDR1 SQVTM and CDR2 ANQGSEA come from the germline V gene. CDR3 length: 13 amino acids. Trimming stripped 1 base from V and 8 bases from J, with 12 bases between. The chain's CDR3 is CSVEGDGGKPQHF. CDR3 bases: TGCAGCGTTGAAGGTGACGGGGGAAAGCCCCAGCATTTT.